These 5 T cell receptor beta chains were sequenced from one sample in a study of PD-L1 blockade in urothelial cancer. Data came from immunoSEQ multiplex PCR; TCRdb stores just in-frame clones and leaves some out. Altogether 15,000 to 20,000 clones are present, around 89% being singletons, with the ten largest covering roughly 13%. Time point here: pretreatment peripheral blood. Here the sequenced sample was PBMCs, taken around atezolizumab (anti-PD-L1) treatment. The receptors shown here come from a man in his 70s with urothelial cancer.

This CDR3 is CASSYGTGDTGELFF. The CDR3 coding sequence is TGTGCCAGCAGTTATGGGACAGGGGACACCGGGGAGCTGTTTTTT. The chain combines TRBV6-5 with TRBJ2-2; 10 positions agree with TRBD1. Trimming at V came to 3 bases and at J to 3 bases, leaving 1 base not matched to a gene. The CDR3 is 15 amino acids. The V gene's germline CDR1 is MNHEY and CDR2 SVGAGI.

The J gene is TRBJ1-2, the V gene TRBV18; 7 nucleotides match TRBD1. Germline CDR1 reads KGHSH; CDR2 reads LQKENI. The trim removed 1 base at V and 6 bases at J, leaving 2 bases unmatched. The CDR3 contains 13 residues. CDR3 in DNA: TGTGCCAGCTCACCACAGGGGACAGATGGCTACACCTTC. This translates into CASSPQGTDGYTF.

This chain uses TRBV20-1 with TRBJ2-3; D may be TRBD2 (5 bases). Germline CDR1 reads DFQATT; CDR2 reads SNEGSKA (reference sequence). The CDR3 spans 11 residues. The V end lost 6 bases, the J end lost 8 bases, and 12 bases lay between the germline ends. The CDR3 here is CSALGRGTQYF. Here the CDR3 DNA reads TGCAGTGCCCTGGGTCGGGGTACGCAGTATTTT.

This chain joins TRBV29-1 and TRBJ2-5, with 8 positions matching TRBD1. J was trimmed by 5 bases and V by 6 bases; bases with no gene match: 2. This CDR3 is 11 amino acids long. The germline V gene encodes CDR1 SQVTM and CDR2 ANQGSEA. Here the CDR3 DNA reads TGCAGCGTGGACAGGGTTGAGACCCAGTACTTC. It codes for CSVDRVETQYF.

CDR3 region: CASSPDTAVAEAFF. The CDR3, as DNA: TGTGCCAGCAGCCCGGACACGGCGGTTGCTGAAGCTTTCTTT. The chain has TRBV2 and TRBJ1-1; maybe TRBD1 (5 bases). V was cut by 6 bases and J by 6 bases, with 17 bases left in between. Germline CDR1 is SNHLY and CDR2 is FYNNEI. CDR3 size: 14 residues.